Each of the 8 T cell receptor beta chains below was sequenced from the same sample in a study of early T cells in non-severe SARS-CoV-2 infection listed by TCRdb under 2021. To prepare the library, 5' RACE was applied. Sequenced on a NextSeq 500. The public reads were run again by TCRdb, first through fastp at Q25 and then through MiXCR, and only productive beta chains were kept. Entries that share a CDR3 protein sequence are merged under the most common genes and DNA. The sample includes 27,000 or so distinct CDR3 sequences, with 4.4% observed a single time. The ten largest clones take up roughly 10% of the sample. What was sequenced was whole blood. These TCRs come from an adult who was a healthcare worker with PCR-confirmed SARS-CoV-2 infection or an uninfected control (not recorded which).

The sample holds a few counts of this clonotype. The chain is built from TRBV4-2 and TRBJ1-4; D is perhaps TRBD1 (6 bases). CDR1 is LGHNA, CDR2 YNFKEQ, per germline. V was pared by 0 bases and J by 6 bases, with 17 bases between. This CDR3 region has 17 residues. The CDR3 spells CASSQDVGGRFDEKLFF. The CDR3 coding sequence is TGTGCCAGCAGCCAAGATGTGGGGGGGCGGTTTGATGAAAAACTGTTTTTT.

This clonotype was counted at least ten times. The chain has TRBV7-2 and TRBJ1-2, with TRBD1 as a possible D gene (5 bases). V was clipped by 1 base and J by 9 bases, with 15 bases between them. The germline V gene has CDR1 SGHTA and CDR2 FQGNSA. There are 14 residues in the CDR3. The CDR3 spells CASSLGDRQQSYTF. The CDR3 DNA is TGTGCCAGCAGCTTAGGGGACCGCCAGCAAAGCTACACCTTC.

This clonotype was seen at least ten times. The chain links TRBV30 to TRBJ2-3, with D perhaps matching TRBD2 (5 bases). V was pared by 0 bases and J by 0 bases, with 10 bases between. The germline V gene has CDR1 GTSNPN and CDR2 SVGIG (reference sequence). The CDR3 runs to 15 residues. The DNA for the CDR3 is TGTGCCTGGAGTGTACTAGTTTCCAGCACAGATACGCAGTATTTT. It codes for CAWSVLVSSTDTQYF.

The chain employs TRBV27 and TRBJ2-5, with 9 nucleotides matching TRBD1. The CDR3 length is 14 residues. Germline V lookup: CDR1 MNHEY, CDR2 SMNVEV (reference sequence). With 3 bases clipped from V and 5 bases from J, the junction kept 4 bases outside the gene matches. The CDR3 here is CASSFDRGTETQYF. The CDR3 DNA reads TGTGCCAGCAGTTTCGACAGGGGGACGGAGACCCAGTACTTC.

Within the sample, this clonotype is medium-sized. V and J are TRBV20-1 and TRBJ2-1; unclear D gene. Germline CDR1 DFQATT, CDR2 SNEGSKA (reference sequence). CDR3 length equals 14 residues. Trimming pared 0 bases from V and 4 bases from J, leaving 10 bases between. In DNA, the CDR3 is TGCAGTGCTAGAGACCCTGGAACTTACAATGAGCAGTTCTTC. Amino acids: CSARDPGTYNEQFF.

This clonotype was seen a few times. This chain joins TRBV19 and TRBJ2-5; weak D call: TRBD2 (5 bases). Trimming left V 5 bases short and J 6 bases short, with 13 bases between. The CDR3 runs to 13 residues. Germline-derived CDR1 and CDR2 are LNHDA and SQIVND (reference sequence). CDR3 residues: CASSARDRKTQYF. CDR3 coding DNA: TGTGCCAGTAGTGCCCGGGATCGGAAGACCCAGTACTTC.

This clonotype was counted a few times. This CDR3 reads CASSSHTSTMNTGELFF. The DNA for the CDR3 is TGTGCCAGCAGCTCCCATACTAGTACAATGAACACCGGGGAGCTGTTTTTT. This sequence joins TRBV7-8 and TRBJ2-2, with a weak D call TRBD2 (5 bases). The CDR3 is 17 residues long. V was cut by 4 bases and J by 1 base, with 16 bases left in between. The germline V gene encodes CDR1 SGHVS and CDR2 FQNEAQ.

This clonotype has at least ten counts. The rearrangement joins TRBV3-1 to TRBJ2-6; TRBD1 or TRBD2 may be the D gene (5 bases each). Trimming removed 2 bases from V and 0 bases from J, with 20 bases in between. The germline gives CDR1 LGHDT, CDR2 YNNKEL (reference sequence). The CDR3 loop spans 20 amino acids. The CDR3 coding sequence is TGTGCCAGCAGCCAAACGACATTACTAGGGGCCAACTCTGGGGCCAACGTCCTGACTTTC. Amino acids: CASSQTTLLGANSGANVLTF. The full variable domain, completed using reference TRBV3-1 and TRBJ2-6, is DTAVSQTPKYLVTQMGNDKSIKCEQNLGHDTMYWYKQDSKKFLKIMFSYNNKELIINETVPNRFSPKSPDKAHLNLHINSLELGDSAVYFCASSQTTLLGANSGANVLTFGAGSRLTVL.